Listed below are T cell receptor beta chains from one sample, sequenced in a study of T cell responses to AZD1222 COVID-19 vaccine. This table comes from immunoSEQ multiplex PCR, and its TCRdb copy is limited to in-frame clones, with some not included. Counted here are around 100,000 clones, roughly 86% occurring once; the ten biggest clones make up 4% to 4.5%. This specimen was peripheral blood, taken on day 0 of MenACWY control vaccination. These receptors came from an adult in good health. The CDR3 runs from the conserved cysteine through the conserved F or W. The D gene is left open where the match is weak. A clone size is listed for some rows: how often the clone was seen (once, few, many), or a class if it is expanded.

DNA	CDR3	J	D	V	size
TGTGCCAGTTCTCCCCGCCGGGACAGGCCTATTCAGTACTTC	CASSPRRDRPIQYF	TRBJ2-4	TRBD1	TRBV6-5	once
TGTGCCAGCTCACCCCGTGGGGGGAAGGACACTGAAGCTTTCTTT	CASSPRGGKDTEAFF	TRBJ1-1	.	TRBV18	.
TGTGCCAGTAGTATGGGGCTAAATCAGCCCCAGCATTTT	CASSMGLNQPQHF	TRBJ1-5	.	TRBV19	.
TGTGCCTGGAGATCGATGGGCCTCTCCTATAATTCACCCCTCCACTTT	CAWRSMGLSYNSPLHF	TRBJ1-6	.	TRBV30	few
TGTGCCACCCGCGGGACCCTGAATGAAAAACTGTTTTTT	CATRGTLNEKLFF	TRBJ1-4	.	TRBV10-3	.
TGTGCCAGCAGCCAAGTTGAGAAGGGGAACACTGAAGCTTTCTTT	CASSQVEKGNTEAFF	TRBJ1-1	.	TRBV3-1/TRBV3-2	.
TGTGCCAGCAGCTTAGATATGGGGGAGACCCAGTACTTC	CASSLDMGETQYF	TRBJ2-5	.	TRBV7-9	.
TGTGCCAGCAGTACGACAGGGGTTAATAGCAATCAGCCCCAGCATTTT	CASSTTGVNSNQPQHF	TRBJ1-5	TRBD1	TRBV27	.
TGTGCCAGCTCGGGCGTGCGGGGGGACACTGAAGCTTTCTTT	CASSGVRGDTEAFF	TRBJ1-1	.	TRBV18	.
TGTGCCAGCAGTTACCGGCAGGCTAATGAAAAACTGTTTTTT	CASSYRQANEKLFF	TRBJ1-4	.	TRBV6-5	.
TGTGCCAGCAGCATAGGGGGCGCTGGGCAGCCCCAGCATTTT	CASSIGGAGQPQHF	TRBJ1-5	TRBD1	TRBV7-9	.
TGTGCCAGCACCACCGGGGACAGAACCTACAATGAGCAGTTCTTC	CASTTGDRTYNEQFF	TRBJ2-1	TRBD1	TRBV7-2	.
TGTGCCAGCAGCGGAAACAGGGGGGGTCCCTACGAGCAGTACTTC	CASSGNRGGPYEQYF	TRBJ2-7	.	TRBV5-6	.
TGTGCCAGCAGTGATCCAGGGGGGCTACCCTACGAGCAGTACTTC	CASSDPGGLPYEQYF	TRBJ2-7	.	TRBV6-1	.
TGTGCCAGCAGTTTAAGCCCCGGGACTAGCGGGAGGATGTACAATGAGCAGTTCTTC	CASSLSPGTSGRMYNEQFF	TRBJ2-1	TRBD2	TRBV27	.
TGTGCCATCGGTGGACAGGGGGGTTCACCCCTCCACTTT	CAIGGQGGSPLHF	TRBJ1-6	TRBD1	TRBV10-3	.
TGTGCCAGCAGTTTAAGGGGACAGGGTAAAACCGGGGAGCTGTTTTTT	CASSLRGQGKTGELFF	TRBJ2-2	TRBD1	TRBV28	.
TGTGCCAGCAGCCCGGTGGGGGGCGCAGAGACCCAGTACTTC	CASSPVGGAETQYF	TRBJ2-5	.	TRBV7-2	.
TGTGCCAGTAGTATCCGGCTACAGGGGGGGTCACCCCTCCACTTT	CASSIRLQGGSPLHF	TRBJ1-6	TRBD1	TRBV19	.
TGTGCCAGCAGGCCTTCTGGGGGGCAAGAGACCCAGTACTTC	CASRPSGGQETQYF	TRBJ2-5	.	TRBV28	.
TGTGCCAGCAGCACCACAGGGGGGAGCAATCAGCCCCAGCATTTT	CASSTTGGSNQPQHF	TRBJ1-5	TRBD1	TRBV7-2	.
TGCGCCAGCAGCCCGAGGGCAGGGACGAGGAACACTGAAGCTTTCTTT	CASSPRAGTRNTEAFF	TRBJ1-1	.	TRBV5-1	few
TGCGCCAGCAGTCCGGGACAGGGGAGGATTGAAGCTTTCTTT	CASSPGQGRIEAFF	TRBJ1-1	TRBD1	TRBV5-1	.
TGTGCCAGCAGTTTCCCTATGGGACAGTTGAACTCTGGAAACACCATATATTTT	CASSFPMGQLNSGNTIYF	TRBJ1-3	TRBD1	TRBV28	.
TGTGCCAGCAGCCGAACAGGGGGCTACGCTGAAGCTTTCTTT	CASSRTGGYAEAFF	TRBJ1-1	TRBD1	TRBV3-1/TRBV3-2	.
TGTGCCAGCAGTTACATGGGGGCTGAAGCTTTCTTT	CASSYMGAEAFF	TRBJ1-1	.	TRBV6-2/TRBV6-3	.
TGTGCACACGAGGCGGGGGAGACGGGCGAGCAGTTCTTC	CAHEAGETGEQFF	TRBJ2-1	TRBD2	TRBV30	.
TGTGCCTGGAGTCTCGGACAGGGGTCGCAGTACTTC	CAWSLGQGSQYF	TRBJ2-7	TRBD1	TRBV30	.